Listed here is a single T cell receptor beta chain. Its target is unknown. Terminally differentiated effector memory CD45RA+ cells were excluded from the naive CD8 cells, which were CD45RO-negative and positively selected for CCR7. Each of the donors was a healthy adult who was HIV-negative and had not had a recent acute infection or vaccination. The sample comes from a study of shared clonotypes between healthy human individuals. The CDR3 contains 17 residues. Germline V gene lookup returns CDR1 LNHDA and CDR2 SQIVND (reference sequence). The ends were cut back, 0 bases at V and 2 bases at J, with 16 bases in the middle. Splitting of each subset's genomic DNA was done evenly across several immunoSEQ plates. Here immunoSEQ multiplex PCR was the method, and the copy in TCRdb shows in-frame clones only, minus some. The data hold about 700,000 clones, with roughly nine tenths observed a single time. Findings of the study overall: It was observed that roughly 5.1% of naive CD4 clonotypes were shared across a few donors.

The sample consisted of naive CD8+ T cells sorted from blood. The V gene is TRBV19, the J gene TRBJ1-1; D is possibly TRBD1 (6 bases). This receptor was taken from a young man in good health. The CDR3 loop is CASSIDPRTAYNTEAFF. CDR3 nucleotide sequence: TGTGCCAGTAGTATAGACCCCCGGACAGCTTACAACACTGAAGCTTTCTTT.